One T cell receptor beta chain is described in this entry. Its cognate antigen is unknown. This sample was included in a study of shared clonotypes between healthy human individuals. Findings and caveats of the study: A handful of donors had about 5.1% of their naive CD4 clonotypes in common.

The CDR3 consists of 15 residues. V gave up 1 base and J gave up 0 bases, with 10 bases separating them. The germline CDR1 and CDR2 sequences are MGHRA and YSYEKL. The sorted-subset replicate PCRs were given approximately 190 ng DNA, which is tens of thousands of T cell genomes. TCRdb keeps only in-frame clones here, not all; method: immunoSEQ multiplex PCR. The data contain about 1,900,000 clones, about 95% of them singletons. The naive CD8 fraction comprised CD45RO-negative cells positively selected for CCR7 and excluded terminally differentiated effector memory CD45RA+ cells. The TCR sequence derives from a man younger than 35 in good health. Sequencing input: naive CD8+ T cells sorted from blood. The chain uses TRBV4-1 and TRBJ2-7, with a possible D match to TRBD2 (6 bases). The CDR3 region has the DNA TGCGCCAGCAGCCAAGCGGGAGAAGCCTCCTACGAGCAGTACTTC. The encoded protein is CASSQAGEASYEQYF.